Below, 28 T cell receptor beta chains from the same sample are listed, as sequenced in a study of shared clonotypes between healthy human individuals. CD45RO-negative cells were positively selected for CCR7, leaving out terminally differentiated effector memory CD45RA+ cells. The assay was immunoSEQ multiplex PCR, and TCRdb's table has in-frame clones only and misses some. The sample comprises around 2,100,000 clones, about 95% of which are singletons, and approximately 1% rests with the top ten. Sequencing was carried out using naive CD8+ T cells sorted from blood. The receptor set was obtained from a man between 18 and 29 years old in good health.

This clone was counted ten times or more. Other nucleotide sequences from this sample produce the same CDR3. As DNA, the CDR3 is TGTGCCAGCAGCTTGGAGGGGACCCAGTACTTC. This encodes CASSLEGTQYF. This chain connects TRBV11-2 to TRBJ2-5; TRBD2 is a possible D gene (6 bases). V lost 3 bases to trimming and J lost 7 bases, with 6 bases between them. Germline-derived CDR1 and CDR2 are SGHAT and FQNNGV. CDR3 length: 11 amino acids.

The CDR3 loop reads CASGFRGLDEQFF. The CDR3 DNA reads as TGTGCTAGTGGTTTTAGGGGCCTGGATGAGCAGTTCTTC. This chain connects TRBV12-5 to TRBJ2-1, with D possibly matching TRBD1 (5 bases). The V end was cut by 3 bases, the J end by 8 bases, with 11 bases between. Germline V gene sequence: CDR1 LGHNT, CDR2 FRNRAP. The CDR3 is 13 residues long.

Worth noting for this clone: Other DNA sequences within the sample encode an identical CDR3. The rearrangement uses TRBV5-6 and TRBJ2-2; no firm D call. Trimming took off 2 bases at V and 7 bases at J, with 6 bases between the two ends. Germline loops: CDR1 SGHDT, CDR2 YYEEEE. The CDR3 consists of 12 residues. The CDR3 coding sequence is TGTGCCAGCAGCTTAGGTATCGGGGAGCTGTTTTTT. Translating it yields CASSLGIGELFF.

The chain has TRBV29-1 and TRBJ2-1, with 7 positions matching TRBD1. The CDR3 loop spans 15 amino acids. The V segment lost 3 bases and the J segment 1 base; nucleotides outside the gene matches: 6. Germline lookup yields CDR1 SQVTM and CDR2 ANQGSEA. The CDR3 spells CSVDLTGLSYNEQFF. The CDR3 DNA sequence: TGCAGCGTTGACCTGACAGGGTTGTCCTACAATGAGCAGTTCTTC.

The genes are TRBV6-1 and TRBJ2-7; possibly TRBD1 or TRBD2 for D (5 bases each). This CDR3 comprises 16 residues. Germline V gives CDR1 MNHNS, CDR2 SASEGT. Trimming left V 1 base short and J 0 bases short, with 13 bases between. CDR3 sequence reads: CASSEEAAGSSYEQYF. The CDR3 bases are TGTGCCAGCAGTGAAGAGGCGGCAGGGAGCTCCTACGAGCAGTACTTC.

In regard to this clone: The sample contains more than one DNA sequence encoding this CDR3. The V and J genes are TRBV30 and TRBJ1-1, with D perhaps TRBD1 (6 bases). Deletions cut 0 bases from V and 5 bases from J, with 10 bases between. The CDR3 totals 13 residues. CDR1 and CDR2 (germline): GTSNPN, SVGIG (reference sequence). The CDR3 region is CAWSVGGLTEAFF. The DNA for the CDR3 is TGTGCCTGGAGTGTAGGGGGTCTGACTGAAGCTTTCTTT.

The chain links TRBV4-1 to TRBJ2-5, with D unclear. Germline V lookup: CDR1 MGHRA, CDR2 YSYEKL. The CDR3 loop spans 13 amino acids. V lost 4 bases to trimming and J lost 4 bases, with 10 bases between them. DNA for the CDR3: TGCGCCAGCAGCCCTCTGGTCTCAGAGACCCAGTACTTC. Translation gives CASSPLVSETQYF.

The CDR3 coding sequence is TGTGCCAGCAGCGTAACCGGGACTAGCCCCTACAATGAGCAGTTCTTC. Its translation: CASSVTGTSPYNEQFF. V gene TRBV9 combines with J gene TRBJ2-1, with 9 positions matching TRBD2. The germline V gene has CDR1 SGDLS and CDR2 YYNGEE. CDR3 size: 16 residues. Losses at the gene ends were 1 base for V and 2 bases for J; bases not matched to a gene: 4.

DNA for the CDR3: TGTGCCAGCAGTTCCTTTGGGGGAGGGCCCTACGAGCAGTACTTC. This codes for CASSSFGGGPYEQYF. The chain couples TRBV27 to TRBJ2-7; 7 bases map to TRBD2. J gave up 2 bases and V 4 bases, and 8 bases lay outside the gene matches. Germline CDR1 and CDR2: MNHEY and SMNVEV (reference sequence). CDR3 length equals 15 residues.

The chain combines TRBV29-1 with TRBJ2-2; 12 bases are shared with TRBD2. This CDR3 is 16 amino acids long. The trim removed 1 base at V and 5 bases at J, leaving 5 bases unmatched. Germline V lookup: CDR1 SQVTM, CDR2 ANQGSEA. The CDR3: CSVEVRLAGVTGELFF. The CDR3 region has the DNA TGCAGCGTTGAAGTACGACTAGCGGGAGTGACCGGGGAGCTGTTTTTT.

CDR3: CASSSSSTNEKLFF. CDR3 bases: TGTGCCAGCAGTTCCTCGTCAACTAATGAAAAACTGTTTTTT. V gene TRBV27 combines with J gene TRBJ1-4; the D is unclear. The CDR3 spans 14 residues. V shed 4 bases and J shed 0 bases, with 6 bases lying between them. The germline V gene encodes CDR1 MNHEY and CDR2 SMNVEV (reference sequence). The full variable domain, in which reference TRBV27 and TRBJ1-4 provide the parts outside the CDR3, is EAQVTQNPRYLITVTGKKLTVTCSQNMNHEYMSWYRQDPGLGLRQIYYSMNVEVTDKGDVPEGYKVSRKEKRNFPLILESPSPNQTSLYFCASSSSSTNEKLFFGSGTQLSVL.

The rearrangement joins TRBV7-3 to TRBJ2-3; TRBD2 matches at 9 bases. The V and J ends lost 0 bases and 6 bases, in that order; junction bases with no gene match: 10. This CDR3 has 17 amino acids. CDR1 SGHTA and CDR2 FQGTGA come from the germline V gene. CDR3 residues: CASSLTPLAGTWDTQYF. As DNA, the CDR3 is TGTGCCAGCAGCTTAACGCCCCTAGCGGGGACCTGGGATACGCAGTATTTT.

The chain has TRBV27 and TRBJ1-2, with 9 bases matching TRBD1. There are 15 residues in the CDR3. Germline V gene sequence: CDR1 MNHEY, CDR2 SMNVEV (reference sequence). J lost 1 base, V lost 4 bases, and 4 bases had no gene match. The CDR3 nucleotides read TGTGCCAGCAGTTCGGGACAGGGCCTTAACTATGGCTACACCTTC. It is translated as CASSSGQGLNYGYTF.

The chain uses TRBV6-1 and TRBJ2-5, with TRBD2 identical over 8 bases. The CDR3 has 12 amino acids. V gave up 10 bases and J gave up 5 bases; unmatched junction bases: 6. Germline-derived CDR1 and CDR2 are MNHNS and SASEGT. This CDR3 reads CATGGAPETQYF. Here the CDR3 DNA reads TGTGCCACCGGGGGGGCCCCCGAGACCCAGTACTTC.

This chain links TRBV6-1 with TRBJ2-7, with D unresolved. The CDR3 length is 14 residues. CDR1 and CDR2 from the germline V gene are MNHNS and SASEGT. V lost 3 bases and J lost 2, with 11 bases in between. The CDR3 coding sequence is TGTGCCAGCAGTGAGTACCCCCCTCCCTACGAGCAGTACTTC. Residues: CASSEYPPPYEQYF.

The CDR3 region has the DNA TGTGCCAGCAGTCCACAGGGTCAGACTGAAGCTTTCTTT. It translates to CASSPQGQTEAFF. The chain couples TRBV6-6 to TRBJ1-1; TRBD1 might be the D (6 bases). The CDR3 length is 13 residues. The germline V gene encodes CDR1 MNHNY and CDR2 SVGAGI (reference sequence). The germline V and J ends were trimmed by 5 bases and 5 bases, with 12 bases remaining between them.

The CDR3 spells CASRSSGEKTEAFF. CDR3 coding DNA: TGTGCCAGCAGGTCGTCAGGGGAGAAGACTGAAGCTTTCTTT. This chain links TRBV28 with TRBJ1-1, with D perhaps matching TRBD1 (6 bases). The V end was cut by 6 bases, the J end by 5 bases, with 16 bases between. The germline V gene has CDR1 MDHEN and CDR2 SYDVKM. CDR3 length: 14 amino acids. Filled out from reference TRBV28 and TRBJ1-1, the complete variable domain reads DVKVTQSSRYLVKRTGEKVFLECVQDMDHENMFWYRQDPGLGLRLIYFSYDVKMKEKGDIPEGYSVSREKKERFSLILESASTNQTSMYLCASRSSGEKTEAFFGQGTRLTVV.

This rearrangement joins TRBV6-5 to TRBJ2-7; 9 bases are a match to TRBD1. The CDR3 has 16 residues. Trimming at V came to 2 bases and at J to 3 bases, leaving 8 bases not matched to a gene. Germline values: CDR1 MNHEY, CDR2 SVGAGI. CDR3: CASSYHSSGQGYEQYF. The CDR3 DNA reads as TGTGCCAGCAGTTACCACTCCTCGGGACAGGGCTACGAGCAGTACTTC.

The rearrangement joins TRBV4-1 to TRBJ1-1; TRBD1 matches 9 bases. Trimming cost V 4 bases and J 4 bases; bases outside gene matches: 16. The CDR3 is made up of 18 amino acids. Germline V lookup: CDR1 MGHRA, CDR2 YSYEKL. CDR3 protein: CASSLIDRGSLGATEAFF. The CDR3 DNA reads TGCGCCAGCAGCCTAATTGACAGGGGGTCGTTGGGGGCCACTGAAGCTTTCTTT.

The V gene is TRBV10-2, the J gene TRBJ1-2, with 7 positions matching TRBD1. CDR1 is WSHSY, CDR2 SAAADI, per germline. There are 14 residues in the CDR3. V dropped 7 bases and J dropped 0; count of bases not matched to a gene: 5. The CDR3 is CASNGQATNYGYTF. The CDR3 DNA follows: TGCGCCAGCAATGGACAGGCAACTAACTATGGCTACACCTTC.

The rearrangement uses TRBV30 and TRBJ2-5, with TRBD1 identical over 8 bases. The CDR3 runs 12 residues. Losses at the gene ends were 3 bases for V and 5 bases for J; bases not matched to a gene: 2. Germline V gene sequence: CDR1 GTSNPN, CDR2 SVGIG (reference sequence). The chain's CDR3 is CAWRDRVETQYF. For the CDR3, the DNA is TGTGCCTGGAGGGACAGGGTGGAGACCCAGTACTTC.

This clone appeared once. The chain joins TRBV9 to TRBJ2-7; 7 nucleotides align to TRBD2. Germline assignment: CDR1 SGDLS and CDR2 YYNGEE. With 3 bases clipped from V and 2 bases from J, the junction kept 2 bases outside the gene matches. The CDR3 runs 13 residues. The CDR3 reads CASSGAGAYEQYF. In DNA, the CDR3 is TGTGCCAGCAGCGGGGCGGGAGCCTACGAGCAGTACTTC. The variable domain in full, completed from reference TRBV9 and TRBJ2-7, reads DSGVTQTPKHLITATGQRVTLRCSPRSGDLSVYWYQQSLDQGLQFLIQYYNGEERAKGNILERFSAQQFPDLHSELNLSSLELGDSALYFCASSGAGAYEQYFGPGTRLTVT.

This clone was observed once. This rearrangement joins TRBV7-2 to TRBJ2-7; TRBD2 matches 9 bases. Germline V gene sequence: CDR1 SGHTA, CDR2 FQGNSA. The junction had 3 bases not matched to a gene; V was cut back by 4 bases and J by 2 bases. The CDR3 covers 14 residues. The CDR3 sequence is CASSWGLATYEQYF. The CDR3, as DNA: TGTGCCAGCAGCTGGGGACTAGCTACCTACGAGCAGTACTTC.

The CDR3 reads CASSVDRSGGGTDTQYF. Written as DNA, the CDR3 is TGTGCCAGCAGCGTAGATCGGAGCGGGGGCGGGACAGATACGCAGTATTTT. The J gene is TRBJ2-3, the V gene TRBV9, with 8 bases fitting TRBD2. V lost 0 bases to trimming and J lost 3 bases; unmatched junction nucleotides: 9. The CDR3 runs to 17 residues. CDR1 is SGDLS, CDR2 YYNGEE, per germline.

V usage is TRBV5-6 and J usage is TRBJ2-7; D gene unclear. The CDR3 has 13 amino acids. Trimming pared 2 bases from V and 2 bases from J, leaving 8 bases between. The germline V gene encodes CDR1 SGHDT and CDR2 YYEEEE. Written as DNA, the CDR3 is TGTGCCAGCAGCTTAACCTTAACCTACGAGCAGTACTTC. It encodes CASSLTLTYEQYF. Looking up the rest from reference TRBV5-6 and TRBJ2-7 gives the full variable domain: DAGVTQSPTHLIKTRGQQVTLRCSPKSGHDTVSWYQQALGQGPQFIFQYYEEEERQRGNFPDRFSGHQFPNYSSELNVNALLLGDSALYLCASSLTLTYEQYFGPGTRLTVT.

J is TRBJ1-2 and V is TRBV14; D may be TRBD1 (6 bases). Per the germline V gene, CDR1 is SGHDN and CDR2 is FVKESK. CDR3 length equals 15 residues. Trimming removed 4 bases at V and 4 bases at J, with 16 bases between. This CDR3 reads CASSPLAGEVYGYTF. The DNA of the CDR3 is TGTGCCAGCAGCCCCTTGGCAGGGGAAGTCTATGGCTACACCTTC. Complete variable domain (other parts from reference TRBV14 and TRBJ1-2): EAGVTQFPSHSVIEKGQTVTLRCDPISGHDNLYWYRRVMGKEIKFLLHFVKESKQDESGMPNNRFLAERTGGTYSTLKVQPAELEDSGVYFCASSPLAGEVYGYTFGSGTRLTVV.

The CDR3 nucleotides read TGTGCCAGCAGTGTAGGGGGGCTGGGAAACATTCAGTACTTC. Protein product: CASSVGGLGNIQYF. V and J are TRBV2 and TRBJ2-4; D may correspond to TRBD1 or TRBD2 (6 bases each). V lost 4 bases and J lost 6, with 13 bases in between. This CDR3 contains 14 residues. Per germline, CDR1 SNHLY and CDR2 FYNNEI.

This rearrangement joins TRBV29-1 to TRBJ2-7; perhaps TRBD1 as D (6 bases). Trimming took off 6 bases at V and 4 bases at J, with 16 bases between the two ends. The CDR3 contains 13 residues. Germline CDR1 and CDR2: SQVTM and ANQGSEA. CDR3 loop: CSVLTGGVYEQYF. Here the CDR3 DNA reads TGCAGCGTGTTGACAGGTGGGGTTTACGAGCAGTACTTC.